These 17 T cell receptor beta chains were all obtained from the same sample, sequenced in a study of glioma-infiltrating T cells after dendritic cell vaccination. The sample's time point: after dendritic cell vaccination, including at tumor progression/relapse. Profiling relied on immunoSEQ multiplex PCR, and the TCRdb table lists in-frame clones only, not all of them. The profile shows some 90,000 clones, about 81% of them singletons. The sequenced sample was blood, obtained after dendritic cell vaccination. The origin of the receptors is a human donor with glioblastoma.

The chain has TRBV10-3 and TRBJ1-2; 9 bases fit TRBD1. V shed 4 bases, J shed 2 bases, and the junction held 5 bases outside the gene matches. The CDR3 covers 15 residues. Germline-derived CDR1 and CDR2 are ENHRY and SYGVKD. Here the CDR3 reads CAISVTGTGNYGYTF. CDR3 DNA: TGTGCCATCAGTGTAACCGGGACAGGGAACTATGGCTACACCTTC.

The rearrangement links TRBV4-1 to TRBJ1-5; 7 bases are a match to TRBD1. This CDR3 has 16 amino acids. Germline values: CDR1 MGHRA, CDR2 YSYEKL. V trimming: 4 bases; J trimming: 0 bases; junction bases outside the gene matches: 6. CDR3 nucleotide sequence: TGCGCCAGCAGCCTCCAGACAGGGAATAGCAATCAGCCCCAGCATTTT. As protein: CASSLQTGNSNQPQHF.

The chain combines TRBV7-8 with TRBJ1-2; 8 bases agree with TRBD1. The CDR3 totals 15 residues. V shed 5 bases and J 8 bases; nucleotides not matched to a gene: 13. CDR1 and CDR2 (germline): SGHVS, FQNEAQ. CDR3 nucleotide sequence: TGTGCCAGCAGCCTACCTGGACAGGGATCGTCGGGCTACACCTTC. Translation gives CASSLPGQGSSGYTF.

The chain has TRBV5-1 and TRBJ2-7; 10 nucleotides align to TRBD1. The CDR3 is made up of 18 amino acids. Trimming removed 4 bases from V and 1 base from J; junction bases left unmatched: 14. Germline CDR1 and CDR2: SGHRS and YFSETQ. In nucleotides, the CDR3 is TGCGCCAGCAGCCCGATTGGCGGGGGACAGGGGTCTTCCTACGAGCAGTACTTC. It encodes CASSPIGGGQGSSYEQYF.

The chain carries TRBV27 and TRBJ1-2, with 8 bases fitting TRBD1. The trim removed 1 base at V and 5 bases at J, leaving 9 bases unmatched. Germline V gene lookup returns CDR1 MNHEY and CDR2 SMNVEV (reference sequence). This CDR3 comprises 16 residues. The CDR3 coding sequence is TGTGCCAGCAGTTTATACGGACAGGGCGGTTTGTATGGCTACACCTTC. Protein product: CASSLYGQGGLYGYTF.

The V gene is TRBV11-1, the J gene TRBJ1-6; 7 bases fit TRBD1. Per the germline V gene, CDR1 is SGHAT and CDR2 is FQDESV (reference sequence). The CDR3 spans 15 residues. J gave up 7 bases and V 1 base, and 4 bases lay outside the gene matches. CDR3 loop: CASSLGGQENSPLHF. CDR3 in DNA: TGTGCCAGCAGCTTAGGAGGACAGGAAAATTCACCCCTCCACTTT.

Only a few counts were recorded for this clone. V and J are TRBV6-1 and TRBJ1-5; maybe TRBD1 (6 bases). With 2 bases removed from V and 1 base from J, the gap between germline ends came to 18 bases. The CDR3 consists of 18 residues. Germline V gene data show CDR1 as MNHNS and CDR2 as SASEGT. CDR3 in DNA: TGTGCCAGCAGTGAAAAGGTACAGGGTCTAAGGAGCAATCAGCCCCAGCATTTT. This sequence encodes CASSEKVQGLRSNQPQHF.

The V and J genes are TRBV7-8 and TRBJ1-4; perhaps TRBD1 as D (6 bases). Germline V gene sequence: CDR1 SGHVS, CDR2 FQNEAQ. The CDR3 is 14 amino acids. Trimming cost V 7 bases and J 2 bases, with 11 bases left between them. The CDR3 sequence is CASNFQGTNEKLFF. Written as DNA, the CDR3 is TGTGCCAGCAACTTCCAGGGGACTAATGAAAAACTGTTTTTT.

The chain recombines TRBV10-2 with TRBJ1-5, with D perhaps TRBD1 (5 bases). CDR1 WSHSY and CDR2 SAAADI come from the germline V gene. The CDR3 loop spans 13 amino acids. V was trimmed by 2 bases and J by 6 bases, leaving 8 bases between them. CDR3 sequence: CASSETGSQPQHF. CDR3 in DNA: TGCGCCAGCAGTGAGACAGGTAGTCAGCCCCAGCATTTT.

This rearrangement joins TRBV15 to TRBJ2-5; the D gene is possibly TRBD2 (6 bases). The V gene's germline CDR1 is LNHNV and CDR2 YYDKDF (reference sequence). The CDR3 covers 13 residues. The V end was cut by 0 bases, the J end by 4 bases, with 6 bases between. The CDR3 coding sequence is TGTGCCACCAGCAGAGAAGCGGGAGAGACCCAGTACTTC. It translates to CATSREAGETQYF.

This clone was picked up a small number of times. The V and J genes are TRBV19 and TRBJ1-3; no clear D gene. Germline CDR1 and CDR2: LNHDA and SQIVND (reference sequence). The CDR3 contains 17 residues. Trimming pared 0 bases from V and 1 base from J, leaving 13 bases between. The CDR3 bases are TGTGCCAGTAGTATAGATCACGCCAGTAATTCTGGAAACACCATATATTTT. Protein sequence: CASSIDHASNSGNTIYF.

The chain combines TRBV6-5 with TRBJ1-2; 8 bases fit TRBD1. The length of the CDR3 is 13 residues. V lost 6 bases and J lost 8; bases outside the gene matches: 8. Germline CDR1 reads MNHEY; CDR2 reads SVGAGI. CDR3 nucleotide sequence: TGTGCCAGCAGGTTGGCAGGGGGCGAAGGCTACACCTTC. Residues: CASRLAGGEGYTF.

V is TRBV18 and J is TRBJ2-6, with unresolved D. The CDR3 totals 15 residues. V was trimmed by 2 bases and J by 0 bases, leaving 5 bases between them. Per germline, CDR1 KGHSH and CDR2 LQKENI. The CDR3 is CASSPTSSGANVLTF. The DNA for the CDR3 is TGTGCCAGCTCACCAACATCCTCTGGGGCCAACGTCCTGACTTTC.

This rearrangement joins TRBV7-6 to TRBJ2-1; TRBD1 aligns across 8 bases. After removal of 2 bases from V and 6 bases from J, the junction contained 3 bases not matched to a gene. Germline values: CDR1 SGHVS, CDR2 FNYEAQ. The CDR3 is 14 amino acids. The CDR3 is CASSLQGAVNEQFF. The CDR3, as DNA: TGTGCCAGCAGCTTACAGGGGGCTGTCAATGAGCAGTTCTTC. The whole variable domain, filled in from reference TRBV7-6 and TRBJ2-1, reads GAGVSQSPRYKVTKRGQDVALRCDPISGHVSLYWYRQALGQGPEFLTYFNYEAQQDKSGLPNDRFSAERPEGSISTLTIQRTEQRDSAMYRCASSLQGAVNEQFFGPGTRLTVL.

Comment on this clone: Other nucleotide sequences from this sample produce the same CDR3. The chain recombines TRBV5-1 with TRBJ2-7, with D possibly TRBD1 on 6 matching bases. Trimming pared 0 bases from V and 3 bases from J, leaving 13 bases between. The CDR3 loop spans 15 amino acids. Per germline, CDR1 SGHRS and CDR2 YFSETQ. The CDR3 spells CASSLVADRIYEQYF. The CDR3 coding sequence is TGCGCCAGCAGCTTGGTTGCCGACAGGATCTACGAGCAGTACTTC.

The J gene is TRBJ2-7, the V gene TRBV6-1; TRBD2 is a possible D gene (6 bases). Germline CDR1 MNHNS, CDR2 SASEGT. V shed 2 bases and J shed 1 base, with 21 bases lying between them. This CDR3 comprises 18 residues. CDR3 amino acids: CASSELLLAGIGSYEQYV. The CDR3 DNA is TGTGCCAGCAGTGAACTCCTTCTTGCGGGAATAGGATCCTACGAGCAGTACGTC.

V gene TRBV27 combines with J gene TRBJ1-2; 8 positions match TRBD1. Looked up from germline, CDR1 is MNHEY and CDR2 is SMNVEV (reference sequence). The CDR3 length is 14 residues. After removal of 1 base from V and 8 bases from J, the junction contained 6 bases not matched to a gene. The CDR3 region has the DNA TGTGCCAGCAGTTTATACCAGGGGGCAGGGGGCTACACCTTC. This codes for CASSLYQGAGGYTF.